This TCR beta chain came from a study of long-term antiretroviral therapy in people with HIV. immunoSEQ v3.0 was run at survey level. Clones were sequenced by immunoSEQ multiplex PCR, and TCRdb holds only the in-frame ones, with some missing. This sample has approximately 17,000 clones, with under 85% found just once. Whole-study findings and limits: Diversity measured after ART increased yet remained under transplant donor controls. ART adherence, viral resistance and therapy changes went unrecorded.

Details on this clone: Its specificity is unknown.

PBMC samples from each donor numbered at least one pre-ART and at least two post-ART. The CDR3 totals 15 residues. Germline CDR1 is MDHEN and CDR2 is SYDVKM. V lost 5 bases to trimming and J lost 5 bases; unmatched junction nucleotides: 9. Sequencing was performed on unsorted PBMCs, taken about 3.1 years after starting antiretroviral therapy. The V gene is TRBV28, the J gene TRBJ1-1, with TRBD1 matching over 9 bases. This clonotype was sampled from a woman aged 35 to 49 with HIV. CDR3 bases: TGTGCCAGCAGTACTACCGGACAGGGGAGGACTGAAGCTTTCTTT. Residues: CASSTTGQGRTEAFF.